This T cell receptor beta chain was sequenced during a study of blood T cell repertoires in COVID-19 (dated by TCRdb to 2018 to 2020). As for the study more broadly: Collaborator samples came from the United States, Italy and Spain and covered acute and convalescent phases of COVID-19. The prospective study material was composed of cDNA or gDNA derived from T cells, B-cell-depleted T cells, or PBMCs. The dataset comprised deeply sampled blood TCRbeta repertoires from subjects exposed to, actively infected with, or recovered from COVID-19. A freely available public database, intended as a resource for researchers studying the immune response to SARS-CoV-2, is where the repertoires were released. The samples were drawn from two sources: the first 160 participants of the ongoing ImmuneRACE study, and 1,254 subjects contributed by 6 global collaborators. The sample metadata nearly always contained a de-identified subject ID, COVID-19 status, age in years and sex. Where HLA class I and class II types were available, the types were taken from metadata supplied by the sample provider, not from assay-based typing.

In the germline V gene (reference sequence), CDR1 corresponds to LNHDA and CDR2 to SQIVND. From cysteine to phenylalanine, the CDR3 is 15 amino acids long. Of the read, only the CDR3 DNA is kept; its 45 bases are in frame from base 1. Germline trimming amounts to 4 bases on V and 3 bases on J, with 4 as the count of junction bases outside the gene matches. TCRbeta CDR3 regions were amplified from genomic DNA using the immunoSEQ Assay, a bias-controlled multiplex PCR. In the paper's pipeline: The number of nucleated cells in each sample was estimated by amplification of reference gene primers within the assay. To quantify the absolute abundance of each unique TCRbeta CDR3 rearrangement, sequence reads were collapsed and filtered. For each sample, productive Simpson clonality was calculated as the square root of Simpson's diversity index over productive rearrangements. Not all clones reach the TCRdb copy of this immuneACCESS table, which keeps in-frame sequences only. Checked studies attribute under half of the gap to unresolved V genes and leave the rest unexplained. The DNA was the basis for D and trimming; V, J and clone size are from that table. The sample includes over 35,000 clones, with roughly 90% observed a single time. The ten largest clones add up to roughly 19% of the sample.

Points the paper makes about the study in general: How much clinical and demographic metadata was included differed by source and by participant, and the metadata was provided uncurated.

Whole blood was collected in K2EDTA tubes by collaborating institutions according to the institutions' own protocols. For TCRbeta analysis, collaborators shipped samples in one of three forms: frozen whole blood, isolated PBMCs, or DNA extracted from either of those sample types. Turning to this clone: Its specific antigen is unknown. No per-base quality is available; no much larger clone lies one base away.

The sequencing input was peripheral blood. The rearrangement joined TRBV19 to TRBJ2-5, and TRBD2 aligns with 11 junction nucleotides. This sequence was found in a man between 65 and 80 years old with active COVID-19. The CDR3 region: CASSTGGLAEETQYF. The base sequence is TGTGCCAGTAGTACAGGGGGACTAGCGGAAGAGACCCAGTACTTC. The full variable domain, with segments outside the CDR3 supplied by the reference TRBV19 and TRBJ2-5 proteins, appears as DGGITQSPKYLFRKEGQNVTLSCEQNLNHDAMYWYRQDPGQGLRLIYYSQIVNDFQKGDIAEGYSVSREKKESFPLTVTSAQKNPTAFYLCASSTGGLAEETQYFGPGTRLLVL.